A selection of T cell receptor beta chains follows, all from one sample in a study of blood T cells in healthy people across ages. One entry per CDR3 protein, called by TCRdb with MiXCR from the 5' RACE reads. This sample carries more than 800,000 distinct CDR3 sequences, around 26% of them seen once, and the ten largest clones take about 18%. The specimen sequenced was blood. The source is a woman aged 80 or over in good health. Each CDR3 is given with its conserved first and last residue. Fields, in order: J gene, D gene, V gene, clone size, CDR3 protein, CDR3 DNA. D genes are given only for firm matches. Clone size is shown for a subset of rows, as once, few, many or a class of expanded clone.

>TRBJ1-5|.|TRBV6-2/TRBV6-3|many
CASRGNNQPQHF
TGTGCCAGCAGAGGAAACAATCAGCCCCAGCATTTT
>TRBJ1-2|.|TRBV30|.
CAWSVGGPGRGTF
TGTGCCTGGAGTGTTGGAGGCCCAGGGCGGGGCACCTTC
>TRBJ2-5|.|TRBV7-3|.
CASSLTGRRSQETQYF
TGTGCCAGCAGCTTAACTGGCAGGCGATCTCAAGAGACCCAGTACTTC
>TRBJ1-1|.|TRBV6-2/TRBV6-3|few
CASSYVWFGAFF
TGTGCCAGCAGTTACGTCTGGTTTGGGGCTTTCTTT
>TRBJ2-1|TRBD1|TRBV6-2/TRBV6-3|many
CASSTDRLPYNEQFF
TGTGCCAGCAGTACGGACAGGCTCCCTTACAATGAGCAGTTCTTC
>TRBJ2-7|TRBD1|TRBV11-2|.
CASSSRDRAEQYF
TGTGCCAGCAGCTCTCGGGACAGGGCCGAGCAGTACTTC
>TRBJ2-1|.|TRBV6-4|.
CASSDSGTNNEQFF
TGTGCCAGCAGTGACTCGGGGACCAACAATGAGCAGTTCTTC
>TRBJ1-2|.|TRBV11-2|many
CASSYDLNYGYTF
TGCGCCAGCAGCTACGACTTAAACTATGGCTACACCTTC
>TRBJ2-3|.|TRBV12-3/TRBV12-4|few
CASSLPRDSVSTDTQYF
TGTGCCAGCAGTCTCCCCCGGGACTCAGTTAGCACAGATACGCAGTATTTT
>TRBJ1-5|TRBD1|TRBV12-3/TRBV12-4|many
CASSFRDRNQPQHF
TGTGCCAGCAGTTTTAGGGACAGAAATCAGCCCCAGCATTTT